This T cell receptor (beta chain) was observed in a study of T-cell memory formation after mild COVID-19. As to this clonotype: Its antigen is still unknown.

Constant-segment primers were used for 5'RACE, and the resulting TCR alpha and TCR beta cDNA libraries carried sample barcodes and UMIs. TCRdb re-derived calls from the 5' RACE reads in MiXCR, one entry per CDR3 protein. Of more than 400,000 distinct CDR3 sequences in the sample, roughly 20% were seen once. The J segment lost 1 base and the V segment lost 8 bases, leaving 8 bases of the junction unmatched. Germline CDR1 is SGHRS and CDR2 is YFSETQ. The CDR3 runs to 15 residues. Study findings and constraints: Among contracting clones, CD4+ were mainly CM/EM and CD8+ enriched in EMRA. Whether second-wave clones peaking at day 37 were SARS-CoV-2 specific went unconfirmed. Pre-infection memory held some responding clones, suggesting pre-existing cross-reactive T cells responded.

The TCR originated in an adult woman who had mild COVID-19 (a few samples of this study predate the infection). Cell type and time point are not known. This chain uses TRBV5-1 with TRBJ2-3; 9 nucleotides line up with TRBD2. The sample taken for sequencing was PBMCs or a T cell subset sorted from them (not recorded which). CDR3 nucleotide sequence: TGCGCCAGTGGGATAGCGGGAGTTGGCACAGATACGCAGTATTTT. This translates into CASGIAGVGTDTQYF.